Shown below are 20 T cell receptor beta chains from a single sample sequenced in a study of blood T cell repertoires in COVID-19 (dated by TCRdb to 2020 to 2022). The library was obtained by the immunoSEQ multiplex PCR assay. TCRdb re-hosts the immuneACCESS table, in-frame sequences only. Its copies lack some clones; in the studies checked, an unresolved V gene accounts for under half of them, and the cause for the rest is not known. The sample profile shows 150,000 or so clones; roughly 86% of them were found once. About 7% of the sample is taken by the ten largest. The specimen was peripheral blood. The receptor set was obtained from a man aged 50-59 years with active or convalescent COVID-19.

This clone came up a few times. This rearrangement joins TRBV7-9 to TRBJ1-2; D is possibly TRBD1 (6 bases). The germline V gene has CDR1 SEHNR and CDR2 FQNEAQ (reference sequence). V dropped 5 bases and J dropped 6 bases, with 13 bases sitting between them. The CDR3 extends over 13 amino acids. CDR3 loop: CASSGTLIDGYTF. In DNA, the CDR3 is TGTGCCAGCAGCGGGACACTAATAGATGGCTACACCTTC.

The chain links TRBV27 to TRBJ1-2; 8 bases map to TRBD1. Per germline, CDR1 MNHEY and CDR2 SMNVEV (reference sequence). V was clipped by 5 bases and J by 3 bases; unmatched bases: 11. CDR3 length: 16 amino acids. The CDR3 region has the DNA TGTGCCAGCAGTACCTCCTGGACAGGGAAGCACTATGGCTACACCTTC. Translating it yields CASSTSWTGKHYGYTF.

This clone was seen once. The rearrangement joins TRBV20-1 to TRBJ2-3, with 10 bases identical to TRBD2. There are 15 residues in the CDR3. V shed 3 bases, J shed 4 bases, and the junction held 7 bases outside the gene matches. Looked up from germline, CDR1 is DFQATT and CDR2 is SNEGSKA (reference sequence). CDR3 bases: TGCAGTGCTAGTTCACTAGCGGGGCGACCAGATACGCAGTATTTT. Its translation is CSASSLAGRPDTQYF.

The rearrangement links TRBV4-3 to TRBJ2-1; 8 bases align to TRBD2. This CDR3 has 16 residues. The trim removed 0 bases at V and 3 bases at J, leaving 4 bases unmatched. The V gene's germline CDR1 is LGHNA and CDR2 YSLEER. For the CDR3, the DNA is TGCGCCAGCAGCCAAGACGCGGGGGGTAACTACAATGAGCAGTTCTTC. Residues: CASSQDAGGNYNEQFF.

The V gene is TRBV9, the J gene TRBJ1-3; D not resolved. The CDR3 is made up of 13 amino acids. CDR1 SGDLS and CDR2 YYNGEE come from the germline V gene. With 4 bases removed from V and 0 bases from J, the gap between germline ends came to 5 bases. This CDR3 is CASSTSSGNTIYF. The CDR3 nucleotides are TGTGCCAGCAGCACGAGCTCTGGAAACACCATATATTTT.

The rearrangement joins TRBV4-3 to TRBJ1-2; perhaps TRBD1 as D (5 bases). In germline, CDR1 is LGHNA, CDR2 YSLEER. V was shortened by 0 bases and J by 2 bases, with 16 bases between the two germline ends. The length of the CDR3 is 17 residues. DNA for the CDR3: TGCGCCAGCAGCCAAGATAATCCAGGGTCCTCGAACTATGGCTACACCTTC. Amino acids: CASSQDNPGSSNYGYTF.

The CDR3 spells CASSGGAGYGYTF. CDR3 nucleotides: TGTGCCAGCTCCGGGGGGGCTGGGTATGGCTACACCTTC. The chain recombines TRBV5-4 with TRBJ1-2, with D perhaps matching TRBD1 (6 bases). CDR3 length: 13 residues. The germline V and J ends were trimmed by 7 bases and 5 bases, with 15 bases remaining between them. CDR1 is SGHNT and CDR2 is YYREEE in the germline V gene (reference sequence). The variable domain in full, with the rest retrieved from reference TRBV5-4 and TRBJ1-2, is ETGVTQSPTHLIKTRGQQVTLRCSSQSGHNTVSWYQQALGQGPQFIFQYYREEENGRGNFPPRFSGLQFPNYSSELNVNALELDDSALYLCASSGGAGYGYTFGSGTRLTVV.

This chain joins TRBV3-1 (or the pseudogene TRBV3-2) and TRBJ1-2; D gene unclear. Germline CDR1 LGHDT, CDR2 YNNKEL (reference sequence). This CDR3 comprises 12 residues. The germline V and J ends were trimmed by 1 base and 7 bases, with 7 bases remaining between them. Written as DNA, the CDR3 is TGTGCCAGCAGCCAAGGAGGGATTGGCTACACCTTC. It is translated as CASSQGGIGYTF.

The chain uses TRBV5-6 and TRBJ1-2; 8 bases line up with TRBD1. V lost 5 bases to trimming and J lost 4 bases; unmatched junction nucleotides: 10. Germline CDR1 SGHDT, CDR2 YYEEEE. The CDR3 extends over 15 amino acids. CDR3 in DNA: TGTGCCAGCAGTCCCCAGGGGGCCGGGGGCTATGGCTACACCTTC. Its protein product is CASSPQGAGGYGYTF.

The rearrangement uses TRBV5-6 and TRBJ2-5; 15 positions match TRBD2. The CDR3 length is 16 residues. V was pared by 4 bases and J by 6 bases, with 7 bases of the junction left unmatched. The V gene's germline CDR1 is SGHDT and CDR2 YYEEEE. The CDR3 is CASSPWTSGGAKTQYF. Written as DNA, the CDR3 is TGTGCCAGCAGCCCCTGGACTAGCGGGGGGGCGAAGACCCAGTACTTC. Full variable domain (missing parts from reference TRBV5-6 and TRBJ2-5): DAGVTQSPTHLIKTRGQQVTLRCSPKSGHDTVSWYQQALGQGPQFIFQYYEEEERQRGNFPDRFSGHQFPNYSSELNVNALLLGDSALYLCASSPWTSGGAKTQYFGPGTRLLVL.

The chain joins TRBV7-9 to TRBJ2-7; D perhaps matches TRBD1 (5 bases). This CDR3 comprises 14 residues. Germline V gene lookup returns CDR1 SEHNR and CDR2 FQNEAQ (reference sequence). The germline V and J ends were trimmed by 3 bases and 1 base, with 10 bases remaining between them. The CDR3 sequence: CASSLGRVSYEQYF. Here the CDR3 DNA reads TGTGCCAGCAGCTTGGGCAGGGTATCCTACGAGCAGTACTTC.

The chain joins TRBV13 to TRBJ2-4; 8 bases are a match to TRBD1. The CDR3 totals 16 residues. The germline V gene has CDR1 PRHDT and CDR2 FYEKMQ (reference sequence). V gave up 5 bases and J gave up 2 bases; unmatched junction bases: 8. The CDR3 DNA sequence: TGTGCCAGCAGCCCCGGACAGGGTCTTTCCAAAAACATTCAGTACTTC. Protein sequence: CASSPGQGLSKNIQYF.

The chain links TRBV14 to TRBJ2-7, with 11 bases lining up with TRBD2. Germline CDR1 and CDR2: SGHDN and FVKESK. V dropped 5 bases and J dropped 3; count of bases not matched to a gene: 9. This CDR3 spans 16 amino acids. The CDR3 coding sequence is TGTGCCAGCAGCTTGCTAGCGGGAGGTGGGCACTACGAGCAGTACTTC. As protein: CASSLLAGGGHYEQYF.

This clone has only a few counts. The rearrangement joins TRBV7-8 to TRBJ1-1; D gene uncertain. The V end lost 4 bases, the J end lost 5 bases, and 14 bases lay between the germline ends. The CDR3 consists of 14 residues. Germline CDR1 reads SGHVS; CDR2 reads FQNEAQ. CDR3 coding DNA: TGTGCCAGCAGCTCGAGACGGCCGGGGACTGAAGCTTTCTTT. Protein product: CASSSRRPGTEAFF.

The V gene is TRBV4-1, the J gene TRBJ1-1; D is uncertain. V was pared by 1 base and J by 1 base, with 13 bases between. This CDR3 is built from 16 residues. Germline loops: CDR1 MGHRA, CDR2 YSYEKL. The CDR3 coding sequence is TGCGCCAGCAGCCAAGTCTCCAGGACTTCGAACACTGAAGCTTTCTTT. Translation gives CASSQVSRTSNTEAFF.

This chain links TRBV7-9 with TRBJ2-4; 9 bases agree with TRBD1. The CDR3 loop spans 16 amino acids. Germline CDR1 and CDR2: SEHNR and FQNEAQ (reference sequence). V trimming: 1 base; J trimming: 4 bases; junction bases outside the gene matches: 5. As DNA, the CDR3 is TGTGCCAGCAGCTTAGAACAGGGGGCGATTAAAAACATTCAGTACTTC. Its protein is CASSLEQGAIKNIQYF.

This chain uses TRBV7-9 with TRBJ1-2; D perhaps matches TRBD1 (5 bases). CDR1 SEHNR and CDR2 FQNEAQ come from the germline V gene (reference sequence). V lost 5 bases to trimming and J lost 4 bases, with 14 bases between them. The CDR3 runs to 14 residues. CDR3 amino acids: CASSLQGGGYGYTF. CDR3 nucleotides: TGTGCCAGCAGCCTCCAGGGTGGTGGCTATGGCTACACCTTC.

The chain joins TRBV19 to TRBJ1-1; D is uncertain. This CDR3 is 12 amino acids long. Germline V gene sequence: CDR1 LNHDA, CDR2 SQIVND (reference sequence). The V end lost 4 bases, the J end lost 1 base, and 4 bases lay between the germline ends. The CDR3 nucleotides read TGTGCCAGTAGTAGACAGAACACTGAAGCTTTCTTT. It is translated as CASSRQNTEAFF.

V and J are TRBV4-3 and TRBJ2-1; 13 bases are shared with TRBD2. The CDR3 contains 17 residues. Looked up from germline, CDR1 is LGHNA and CDR2 is YSLEER. V shed 0 bases and J 9 bases; nucleotides not matched to a gene: 8. Here the CDR3 DNA reads TGCGCCAGCAGCCAAGATTACGGACTAGCGGGAGTAGGTGAGCAGTTCTTC. Translation: CASSQDYGLAGVGEQFF.

V usage is TRBV3-1 (or the pseudogene TRBV3-2) and J usage is TRBJ2-3, with D unresolved. In germline, CDR1 is LGHDT, CDR2 YNNKEL (reference sequence). Between the trimmed V and J ends, which lost 3 bases and 2 bases, there was a span of 9 bases. The CDR3 has 14 residues. The CDR3 sequence is CASSHKIYTDTQYF. CDR3 sequence (DNA): TGTGCCAGCAGCCATAAAATTTACACAGATACGCAGTATTTT.